This T cell receptor beta chain came from a study of blood T cells in healthy people across ages. Overall study results and limits: Greater diversity and more naive CD4+ cells were seen in long-lived donors than in aged donors. Possibly confounding the expanded clonotype changes was the fact that donor CMV status was unknown.

In germline, CDR1 is MDHEN, CDR2 SYDVKM. This CDR3 has 13 residues. V was cut by 2 bases and J by 7 bases, with 11 bases left in between. This clonotype was seen more than once but under ten times. No antigen is known for it. The second PCR ran roughly 7 to 12 cycles with a sample-barcoded 5' primer and J-beta primers. Via MiXCR, TCRdb re-called the 5' RACE reads, giving one row per CDR3 protein. Of approximately 880,000 distinct CDR3 sequences in the sample, roughly 43% were seen once. Sequencing was done on a sample of blood. The TCR was taken from a man younger than 40 in good health. The V gene is TRBV28, the J gene TRBJ1-2; no clear D. Here the CDR3 DNA reads TGTGCCAGCAGTTTAACGAAACCCCCTGGCTACACCTTC. This encodes CASSLTKPPGYTF.